This T cell receptor (beta chain) appears in the sequencing data of a study of T-cell reconstitution after alpha-beta-depleted transplantation in children (dated by TCRdb to 2016 to 2017). Study-level background: Using TCR repertoire profiling, the study followed T-cell immune reconstitution in a quantitative way in children after TCRalphabeta/CD19-depleted allogeneic hematopoietic cell transplantation.

Taken with the paper, the label for treatment or condition translates to: allogeneic hematopoietic cell transplantation with graft depleted of TCRalphabeta T cells and CD19 B cells. The transplant recipients were children given TCRalphabeta/CD19-depleted allogeneic hematopoietic cell grafts. Cut back by 1 base and 4 bases, the V and J ends lie 19 bases apart. Based on the germline V gene (reference sequence), the CDR1 and CDR2 sequences are SEHNR and FQNEAQ. The CDR3, cysteine through phenylalanine, is 17 amino acids long. Here the CDR3 DNA is all that survives: 51 bases in frame from base 1. The investigation overall reported the following: In some patients, the high TCRbeta diversity seen at day 60 was put down to recipient T cells and intrathymic progenitors that had survived conditioning. Apparently early alphabetaT-cell count recovery about two months after transplant reportedly relied on only several hundred rapidly expanded clones derived from non-depleted graft cells. Over subsequent months, a decline in hyperexpanded clone frequencies was noted, and after one year, T-cell counts and TCRbeta diversity were mostly ascribed to newly produced T cells.

The library came from PCR. TCRdb records Illumina HiSeq 2500 as the sequencer. Molecular barcoding was employed in the preparation of TCR libraries, with unique molecular identifiers being used to normalize TCRbeta repertoire quantification. The public reads were reprocessed in TCRdb via fastp at Q25 and MiXCR, keeping in-frame beta chains. Identical CDR3 protein sequences are pooled into one entry, listed with their most common genes and DNA. Within this sample are roughly 250,000 distinct CDR3 sequences, with roughly 8% of them counted one time only. The ten most abundant clones make up just under 6.5% of the sample. There are many counts of this clonotype. Which antigen it targets is not known. Base qualities are missing; no much larger clone stands one base away.

The source material was PBMCs, mostly from graft donor cells, sampled 180 days after TCRalphabeta/CD19-depleted stem cell transplant. This chain joins TRBV7-9 to TRBJ2-5; TRBD2 could be the D gene, as 5 bases match. The origin of this receptor is a male patient aged 10 to 17 who had a stem cell transplant for acute lymphoblastic leukemia, so the T cells may come from the graft donor. Here the CDR3 is given as CASSLVGYQRPSETQYF. The DNA is as follows: TGTGCCAGCAGCTTAGTTGGTTACCAGCGGCCATCAGAGACCCAGTACTTC.